This TCR beta chain was found in a study of OX40 agonist ivuxolimab in advanced cancers. The wider study: Dose-escalation patients were diagnosed with hepatocellular carcinoma, melanoma, renal cell cancer or head and neck cancer. Notes on the study in general: Blood T cells, both CD4+ and CD8+, expanded clonally by week 6 at 0.1 to 3.0 mg/kg. Clonal expansion was among the lowest in partial responders at 0.1-3.0 mg/kg, especially CD8+.

Patients who had autoimmune disease history or got systemic immunosuppression were left out. Produced via immunoSEQ multiplex PCR; TCRdb's table is partial and in-frame only. This table holds about 72,000 clones, about 89% found once. Comment on this clone: Its antigen is unidentified.

The ends were cut back, 1 base at V and 6 bases at J, with 12 bases in the middle. This CDR3 contains 15 residues. Germline values: CDR1 MNHNS, CDR2 SASEGT. The receptor was isolated from an adult with an advanced solid tumor such as melanoma, head and neck, liver or kidney cancer. The source was CD4+ or CD8+ T cells sorted from blood, collected in a trial of the OX40 agonist ivuxolimab. J is TRBJ1-4 and V is TRBV6-1; tentative D call: TRBD1 (6 bases). The CDR3 DNA sequence: TGTGCCAGCAGTGAAGACAGGGCTGAATATGAAAAACTGTTTTTT. It is translated as CASSEDRAEYEKLFF.